These 28 T cell receptor beta chains share one sample of origin, sequenced in a study of cytomegalovirus exposure and HLA in healthy donors. It was with 60 Vbeta and 13 Jbeta primers that the PCR ran. Here immunoSEQ multiplex PCR was the method, and the copy in TCRdb shows in-frame clones only, minus some. The sample includes under 200,000 clones, around 86% of them seen just once. The sequenced sample was PBMCs. These receptors all stem from a man aged 35 to 55 in good health and CMV-seropositive.

The chain employs TRBV4-1 and TRBJ1-4; 10 nucleotides match TRBD1. CDR3 size: 13 residues. V lost 5 bases to trimming and J lost 14 bases; unmatched junction nucleotides: 8. CDR1 MGHRA and CDR2 YSYEKL come from the germline V gene. The CDR3 spells CASSARDRGILFF. CDR3 coding DNA: TGCGCCAGCAGCGCCCGGGACAGGGGAATCCTGTTTTTT.

This chain joins TRBV4-3 and TRBJ1-1, with 7 bases aligning to TRBD1. The V gene's germline CDR1 is LGHNA and CDR2 YSLEER. Germline trimming cut 4 bases from V and 0 bases from J; bases unmatched to any gene: 5. The CDR3 extends over 15 amino acids. The CDR3 nucleotides are TGCGCCAGCAGCCGAATTGACAGGGTGAACACTGAAGCTTTCTTT. Translating gives CASSRIDRVNTEAFF.

This clone occurred a few times. CDR3 region: CASSPGQYPNYGYTF. In nucleotides, the CDR3 is TGTGCCAGTAGTCCCGGACAGTATCCTAACTATGGCTACACCTTC. The rearrangement links TRBV19 to TRBJ1-2; D possibly corresponds to TRBD1 (6 bases). V lost 5 bases and J 0 bases, leaving 13 bases between the germline ends. The CDR3 runs 15 residues. Germline assignment: CDR1 LNHDA and CDR2 SQIVND (reference sequence).

The chain has TRBV9 and TRBJ2-7, with 9 positions matching TRBD1. Germline V lookup: CDR1 SGDLS, CDR2 YYNGEE. The CDR3 runs 16 residues. Trimming took 3 bases from V and 2 from J; bases not matched to a gene: 9. The CDR3 region has the DNA TGTGCCAGCAGCGGATATGGGACAGGGAACCCCTACGAGCAGTACTTC. Translated, it gives CASSGYGTGNPYEQYF.

The V call is TRBV10-3, the J call TRBJ2-7; the match to TRBD2 covers 11 bases. CDR1 is ENHRY, CDR2 SYGVKD, per germline. CDR3 size: 15 residues. V lost 6 bases, J lost 7 bases, and 11 bases stayed unmatched. The CDR3 spells CAIRSGSGGVGEQYF. The CDR3 nucleotides are TGTGCCATCAGGTCAGGTAGCGGGGGGGTGGGGGAGCAGTACTTC.

This chain connects TRBV30 to TRBJ1-2; no clear D gene. The CDR3 covers 14 residues. Trimming left V 5 bases short and J 3 bases short, with 16 bases between. The germline CDR1 and CDR2 sequences are GTSNPN and SVGIG (reference sequence). The CDR3 DNA sequence: TGTGCCTGGGGCCTAGCGGGCCTAGACTATGGCTACACCTTC. Translated, it gives CAWGLAGLDYGYTF. Drawing the rest from reference TRBV30 and TRBJ1-2, the complete variable domain is SQTIHQWPATLVQPVGSPLSLECTVEGTSNPNLYWYRQAAGRGLQLLFYSVGIGQISSEVPQNLSASRPQDRQFILSSKKLLLSDSGFYLCAWGLAGLDYGYTFGSGTRLTVV.

This chain joins TRBV4-2 and TRBJ2-7, with a possible D match to TRBD1 (6 bases). V lost 4 bases and J lost 4, with 11 bases in between. CDR3 size: 13 residues. CDR1 and CDR2 (germline): LGHNA, YNFKEQ. Here the CDR3 reads CASSPITGYEQYF. Here the CDR3 DNA reads TGTGCCAGCAGCCCTATCACAGGGTACGAGCAGTACTTC.

The rearrangement links TRBV2 to TRBJ2-5; 8 bases map to TRBD2. CDR1 is SNHLY, CDR2 FYNNEI, per germline. The V segment lost 3 bases and the J segment 2 bases; nucleotides outside the gene matches: 5. The CDR3 contains 15 residues. The CDR3 DNA follows: TGTGCCAGCAGTGAGGCGGGGGGCGGGCAAGAGACCCAGTACTTC. This translates into CASSEAGGGQETQYF. Drawing the rest from reference TRBV2 and TRBJ2-5, the complete variable domain is EPEVTQTPSHQVTQMGQEVILRCVPISNHLYFYWYRQILGQKVEFLVSFYNNEISEKSEIFDDQFSVERPDGSNFTLKIRSTKLEDSAMYFCASSEAGGGQETQYFGPGTRLLVL.

The chain employs TRBV7-2 and TRBJ2-3, with D perhaps matching TRBD2 (6 bases). Trimming left V 5 bases short and J 2 bases short, with 8 bases between. Germline V gives CDR1 SGHTA, CDR2 FQGNSA. The CDR3 loop spans 13 amino acids. CDR3 sequence reads: CASSGGNTDTQYF. CDR3 bases: TGTGCCAGCAGCGGGGGGAACACAGATACGCAGTATTTT.

The chain employs TRBV19 and TRBJ1-1; 7 bases are a match to TRBD1. With 7 bases clipped from V and 4 bases from J, the junction kept 9 bases outside the gene matches. CDR1 and CDR2 from the germline V gene are LNHDA and SQIVND (reference sequence). CDR3 length: 14 amino acids. The CDR3 region has the DNA TGTGCCAGTAATCCTTCAGGGGGTGGCACTGAAGCTTTCTTT. Translated: CASNPSGGGTEAFF.

In the case of this clone: One junction end does not reproduce the germline sequence, and a read error may be involved. The CDR3 protein is CSPGTGIF. The CDR3 bases are TGCAGCCCCGGGACAGGGATCTTT. The chain carries TRBV29-1 and TRBJ1-1; 9 bases match TRBD1. Germline assignment: CDR1 SQVTM and CDR2 ANQGSEA. This CDR3 is 8 amino acids long.

The CDR3 region has the DNA TGTGCCAGCAGCCGTCAGCGGGCTCAAGAGACCCAGTACTTC. It yields the protein CASSRQRAQETQYF. J is TRBJ2-5 and V is TRBV7-2, with D possibly being TRBD2 (6 bases). This CDR3 has 14 residues. V was clipped by 5 bases and J by 2 bases, with 12 bases between them. CDR1 and CDR2 from the germline V gene are SGHTA and FQGNSA.

The CDR3 DNA is TGCGCCAGCAGCCAAGATGGGCGGGGGCAATCCTACGAGCAGTACTTC. Its protein product is CASSQDGRGQSYEQYF. The V and J genes are TRBV4-3 and TRBJ2-7; D is possibly TRBD2 (7 bases). Trimming cost V 0 bases and J 1 base, with 13 bases left between them. Looked up from germline, CDR1 is LGHNA and CDR2 is YSLEER. The CDR3 runs 16 residues.

V and J are TRBV27 and TRBJ2-2, with a tentative D call TRBD2 (6 bases). Trimming shortened V by 3 bases and J by 1 base, and 9 bases separated the two germline ends. The germline CDR1 and CDR2 sequences are MNHEY and SMNVEV (reference sequence). The CDR3 spans 15 residues. CDR3 loop: CASSFFGGNTGELFF. DNA for the CDR3: TGTGCCAGCAGTTTTTTCGGGGGGAACACCGGGGAGCTGTTTTTT.

CDR3 sequence reads: CASSPDRGILDTQYF. CDR3 coding DNA: TGTGCCAGCAGCCCGGACAGGGGGATTCTGGATACGCAGTATTTT. The V gene is TRBV5-6, the J gene TRBJ2-3; 10 bases align to TRBD1. Germline V gives CDR1 SGHDT, CDR2 YYEEEE. CDR3 length equals 15 residues. V gave up 4 bases and J gave up 6 bases; unmatched junction bases: 8.

The genes are TRBV9 and TRBJ2-3, with TRBD1 as a possible D gene (5 bases). The CDR3 loop spans 14 amino acids. Germline CDR1 and CDR2: SGDLS and YYNGEE. The ends were cut back, 0 bases at V and 5 bases at J, with 10 bases in the middle. Here the CDR3 DNA reads TGTGCCAGCAGCGTAGATATTAGGGGAGATACGCAGTATTTT. This codes for CASSVDIRGDTQYF.

J is TRBJ1-2 and V is TRBV2; tentatively, D is TRBD1 (6 bases). V was clipped by 3 bases and J by 0 bases, with 11 bases between them. From germline, CDR1 is SNHLY and CDR2 FYNNEI. The CDR3 spans 15 residues. As DNA, the CDR3 is TGTGCCAGCAGTGATGTGGCAGGGGCTAACTATGGCTACACCTTC. This sequence encodes CASSDVAGANYGYTF.

The chain links TRBV11-2 to TRBJ2-7, with D maybe TRBD1 (5 bases). The CDR3 totals 15 residues. Germline lookup yields CDR1 SGHAT and CDR2 FQNNGV. The V and J ends lost 0 bases and 2 bases respectively, with 11 bases between them. This CDR3 is CASSLDRAGTYEQYF. The CDR3, as DNA: TGTGCCAGCAGCTTAGATAGGGCAGGGACCTACGAGCAGTACTTC.

The CDR3 sequence is CASSRLNYGYTF. DNA of the CDR3: TGTGCCAGCAGCCGGTTGAACTATGGCTACACCTTC. This chain uses TRBV28 with TRBJ1-2; D is unclear. CDR1 is MDHEN and CDR2 is SYDVKM in the germline V gene. The germline V and J ends were trimmed by 6 bases and 2 bases, with 7 bases remaining between them. The CDR3 consists of 12 residues.

This clone has just a few counts. The rearrangement joins TRBV4-3 to TRBJ1-1; 11 bases align to TRBD1. CDR3 length: 16 amino acids. The germline V gene has CDR1 LGHNA and CDR2 YSLEER. Unmatched junction bases numbered 5, after V lost 1 base and J lost 4 bases. The CDR3 DNA reads as TGCGCCAGCAGCCAAGTCACCGGGACAGGGGGCACTGAAGCTTTCTTT. The encoded protein is CASSQVTGTGGTEAFF.

V usage is TRBV30 and J usage is TRBJ2-6; D is unclear. Germline CDR1 reads GTSNPN; CDR2 reads SVGIG (reference sequence). The V end lost 5 bases, the J end lost 0 bases, and 5 bases lay between the germline ends. The CDR3 is 13 amino acids. DNA of the CDR3: TGTGCCTGGGAGCGCTCTGGGGCCAACGTCCTGACTTTC. Translation: CAWERSGANVLTF.

This sequence joins TRBV14 and TRBJ1-6, with 9 nucleotides matching TRBD1. CDR3 length equals 16 residues. V shed 4 bases and J 9 bases; nucleotides not matched to a gene: 10. Germline V gene lookup returns CDR1 SGHDN and CDR2 FVKESK. This CDR3 is CASSRSLGTGSSPLHF. The DNA for the CDR3 is TGTGCCAGCAGCCGAAGCCTCGGGACAGGGAGTTCACCCCTCCACTTT.

This chain links TRBV5-4 with TRBJ2-5; 13 positions match TRBD2. With 1 base clipped from V and 5 bases from J, the junction kept 8 bases outside the gene matches. CDR1 and CDR2 from the germline V gene are SGHNT and YYREEE (reference sequence). The CDR3 totals 17 residues. The CDR3 spells CASSLIATSGGRETQYF. CDR3 in DNA: TGTGCCAGCAGCTTGATCGCGACTAGCGGGGGGCGGGAGACCCAGTACTTC.

This clone came up a few times. This chain joins TRBV5-1 and TRBJ2-7, with D maybe TRBD1 (5 bases). CDR3 length equals 14 residues. CDR1 is SGHRS, CDR2 YFSETQ, per germline. V was shortened by 4 bases and J by 0 bases, with 11 bases between the two germline ends. For the CDR3, the DNA is TGCGCCAGCAGCAATACAGGTCCCTCCTACGAGCAGTACTTC. It is translated as CASSNTGPSYEQYF.

This chain uses TRBV7-9 with TRBJ2-7; 9 bases fit TRBD1. This CDR3 has 17 amino acids. Germline loops: CDR1 SEHNR, CDR2 FQNEAQ (reference sequence). The trim removed 4 bases at V and 0 bases at J, leaving 10 bases unmatched. This chain's CDR3 is CASSSHGTGTPSYEQYF. In nucleotides, the CDR3 is TGTGCCAGCAGCTCCCATGGGACAGGGACCCCCTCCTACGAGCAGTACTTC. Drawing the rest from reference TRBV7-9 and TRBJ2-7, the complete variable domain is DTGVSQNPRHKITKRGQNVTFRCDPISEHNRLYWYRQTLGQGPEFLTYFQNEAQLEKSRLLSDRFSAERPKGSFSTLEIQRTEQGDSAMYLCASSSHGTGTPSYEQYFGPGTRLTVT.

The chain links TRBV29-1 to TRBJ2-6; TRBD1 matches at 8 bases. Germline CDR1 SQVTM, CDR2 ANQGSEA. This CDR3 has 16 amino acids. V shed 7 bases, J shed 1 base, and the junction held 9 bases outside the gene matches. Written as DNA, the CDR3 is TGCAGCGCTTATGTCAGGGGGCATTCTGGGGCCAACGTCCTGACTTTC. The encoded protein is CSAYVRGHSGANVLTF.

J is TRBJ1-5 and V is TRBV30, with D perhaps TRBD1 (6 bases). CDR1 is GTSNPN and CDR2 is SVGIG in the germline V gene (reference sequence). The CDR3 runs 14 residues. V was pared by 2 bases and J by 3 bases, with 11 bases between. The CDR3 nucleotides are TGTGCCTGGAGTAGACAGGCTCCCAATCAGCCCCAGCATTTT. It codes for CAWSRQAPNQPQHF.

The chain links TRBV2 to TRBJ2-1, with 9 bases aligning to TRBD2. V lost 7 bases, J lost 4 bases, and 8 bases stayed unmatched. The CDR3 is 15 residues long. Germline CDR1 and CDR2: SNHLY and FYNNEI. The CDR3 here is CASNPSGGLYNEQFF. Here the CDR3 DNA reads TGTGCCAGCAACCCCAGCGGGGGGCTGTACAATGAGCAGTTCTTC.